The next 21 T cell receptor beta chains were all read from a single sample in a study of blood T cell repertoires in COVID-19. TCRdb's table, derived via immunoSEQ multiplex PCR, lists solely in-frame clones and lacks some. Of roughly 300,000 clones listed, 70% to 90% are singletons. The sequenced sample was peripheral blood. The receptors originated from a woman aged 45-65 years who had recovered from COVID-19.

This clone appeared a few times. J is TRBJ1-2 and V is TRBV3-1 (or the pseudogene TRBV3-2); D is unresolved. V shed 4 bases and J shed 4 bases, with 16 bases lying between them. CDR1 and CDR2 (germline): LGHDT, YNNKEL (reference sequence). CDR3 length: 15 residues. CDR3 sequence reads: CASSPTDLAAYGYTF. The DNA of the CDR3 is TGTGCCAGCAGCCCGACTGACCTTGCAGCCTATGGCTACACCTTC.

DNA for the CDR3: TGTGCCAGCAGCCCCTACCGGGGGGGCACAGATACGCAGTATTTT. Its translation is CASSPYRGGTDTQYF. The chain joins TRBV14 to TRBJ2-3, with 7 bases lining up with TRBD2. Germline CDR1 reads SGHDN; CDR2 reads FVKESK. Trimming at V came to 4 bases and at J to 1 base, leaving 5 bases not matched to a gene. This CDR3 is 15 amino acids long.

The rearrangement links TRBV5-6 to TRBJ2-2, with 7 bases matching TRBD2. The CDR3 is 17 amino acids. CDR1 is SGHDT and CDR2 is YYEEEE in the germline V gene. J lost 5 bases, V lost 4 bases, and 14 bases had no gene match. CDR3 amino acids: CASSPDPTSPKTGELFF. The CDR3 coding sequence is TGTGCCAGCAGCCCCGACCCGACTAGCCCTAAGACCGGGGAGCTGTTTTTT.

The gene calls are TRBV6-6 and TRBJ2-7; D perhaps matches TRBD2 (5 bases). Trimming removed 10 bases from V and 5 bases from J, with 24 bases in between. The CDR3 is 15 amino acids. Germline V gives CDR1 MNHNY, CDR2 SVGAGI (reference sequence). CDR3 sequence (DNA): TGTGCCACCAAGAATTTGGGAGCCGTTGTCCACGAGCAGTACTTC. Translation gives CATKNLGAVVHEQYF.

This rearrangement joins TRBV10-3 to TRBJ2-2; D may be TRBD1 (6 bases). Trimming stripped 4 bases from V and 5 bases from J, with 11 bases between. CDR1 and CDR2 from the germline V gene are ENHRY and SYGVKD. CDR3 length: 14 amino acids. The CDR3, as DNA: TGTGCCATCAGTGTGACAGGACCAACCGGGGAGCTGTTTTTT. It translates to CAISVTGPTGELFF.

This chain links TRBV28 with TRBJ2-7; TRBD2 agrees at 7 bases. Germline V gene sequence: CDR1 MDHEN, CDR2 SYDVKM. This CDR3 spans 16 amino acids. V shed 6 bases and J 8 bases; nucleotides not matched to a gene: 19. In nucleotides, the CDR3 is TGTGCCAGCAGGGGCGGGGGATTGCTAGCGGCGAGACAGCAGTACTTC. Its protein product is CASRGGGLLAARQQYF.

J is TRBJ2-1 and V is TRBV28; 8 bases are a match to TRBD2. Germline V gene sequence: CDR1 MDHEN, CDR2 SYDVKM. The V and J ends lost 6 bases and 3 bases, in that order; junction bases with no gene match: 4. CDR3 size: 14 residues. The CDR3 DNA sequence: TGTGCCAGCAGGGCCGGGACTAGCTACAATGAGCAGTTCTTC. It specifies CASRAGTSYNEQFF. Together with reference TRBV28 and TRBJ2-1, the CDR3 gives the full variable domain: DVKVTQSSRYLVKRTGEKVFLECVQDMDHENMFWYRQDPGLGLRLIYFSYDVKMKEKGDIPEGYSVSREKKERFSLILESASTNQTSMYLCASRAGTSYNEQFFGPGTRLTVL.

This rearrangement joins TRBV28 to TRBJ1-4; D is undetermined. CDR3 length: 15 residues. Germline CDR1 is MDHEN and CDR2 is SYDVKM. V gave up 6 bases and J gave up 8 bases, with 19 bases separating them. The CDR3 nucleotides are TGTGCCAGCAGCAAGAGGGCGGACCCTTCAGAAAAACTGTTTTTT. Protein product: CASSKRADPSEKLFF.

The chain recombines TRBV19 with TRBJ1-5; D might be TRBD1 (6 bases). The CDR3 totals 15 residues. V was trimmed by 5 bases and J by 7 bases, leaving 18 bases between them. The germline V gene encodes CDR1 LNHDA and CDR2 SQIVND (reference sequence). The CDR3 coding sequence is TGTGCCAGTAGTCCCCTTGCAGGGGCGAGCCAGCCCCAGCATTTT. It is translated as CASSPLAGASQPQHF.

This chain joins TRBV28 and TRBJ2-1; 9 bases are a match to TRBD2. The V and J ends lost 6 bases and 7 bases, in that order; junction bases with no gene match: 7. The CDR3 length is 14 residues. Germline V gene lookup returns CDR1 MDHEN and CDR2 SYDVKM. DNA of the CDR3: TGTGCCAGCAGCCGAAGCGGGAGGCAGAATGAGCAGTTCTTC. Protein: CASSRSGRQNEQFF.

This clone is a singleton in its sample. The chain has TRBV6-6 and TRBJ1-6; 7 nucleotides match TRBD1. CDR3 length equals 14 residues. The germline CDR1 and CDR2 sequences are MNHNY and SVGAGI (reference sequence). The V gene end was trimmed by 6 bases and the J gene end by 4 bases; junction bases not matched to a gene: 3. The CDR3 region has the DNA TGTGCCAGCAGCCGGGACAGTTATAATTCACCCCTCCACTTT. This translates into CASSRDSYNSPLHF.

This clone was picked up one time. The chain links TRBV9 to TRBJ1-3; maybe TRBD1 (5 bases). The germline V and J ends were trimmed by 0 bases and 0 bases, with 10 bases remaining between them. There are 16 residues in the CDR3. Germline CDR1 SGDLS, CDR2 YYNGEE. CDR3 nucleotide sequence: TGTGCCAGCAGCGTAGCATCTGGACACTCTGGAAACACCATATATTTT. Translated, it gives CASSVASGHSGNTIYF.

The rearrangement joins TRBV6-5 to TRBJ1-1; no clear D. Germline V gene data show CDR1 as MNHEY and CDR2 as SVGAGI. V dropped 2 bases and J dropped 10 bases, with 8 bases sitting between them. This CDR3 contains 11 residues. The CDR3 DNA reads TGTGCCAGCAGTTACGCGGGGAGAGCTTTCTTT. Translation: CASSYAGRAFF.

The genes are TRBV7-2 and TRBJ2-7; TRBD1 matches at 7 bases. Losses at the gene ends were 4 bases for V and 6 bases for J; bases not matched to a gene: 6. Germline V gives CDR1 SGHTA, CDR2 FQGNSA. This CDR3 comprises 13 residues. CDR3 coding DNA: TGTGCCAGCAGCTCATACTCAGGGGGCGAGCAGTACTTC. It encodes CASSSYSGGEQYF.

The chain joins TRBV27 to TRBJ2-1; TRBD2 agrees at 13 bases. The germline V gene has CDR1 MNHEY and CDR2 SMNVEV (reference sequence). The CDR3 has 13 amino acids. The trim removed 7 bases at V and 9 bases at J, leaving 3 bases unmatched. The CDR3 region has the DNA TGTGCCAGCACGCGACTAGCGGGAGGTGAGCAGTTCTTC. Protein product: CASTRLAGGEQFF.

V gene TRBV19 combines with J gene TRBJ1-1; 9 positions agree with TRBD1. The germline gives CDR1 LNHDA, CDR2 SQIVND (reference sequence). This CDR3 comprises 18 residues. The junction had 14 bases not matched to a gene; V was cut back by 3 bases and J by 3 bases. The CDR3 region has the DNA TGTGCCAGTAGTATTCGCGGACAGGGGAGGATGACTTACACTGAAGCTTTCTTT. Translating it yields CASSIRGQGRMTYTEAFF.

The rearrangement uses TRBV6-5 and TRBJ1-2, with 7 bases lining up with TRBD1. CDR1 and CDR2 from the germline V gene are MNHEY and SVGAGI. This CDR3 spans 15 amino acids. J lost 0 bases, V lost 6 bases, and 7 bases had no gene match. The CDR3 DNA reads TGTGCCAGCAGCCAAGACAGGGTCGCTAACTATGGCTACACCTTC. This translates into CASSQDRVANYGYTF.

The chain uses TRBV9 and TRBJ1-5; D unresolved. CDR3 length: 11 residues. V lost 2 bases, J lost 7 bases, and 4 bases lay in between. Looked up from germline, CDR1 is SGDLS and CDR2 is YYNGEE. Here the CDR3 DNA reads TGTGCCAGCAGCGTGAGACAGCCCCAGCATTTT. Translated, it gives CASSVRQPQHF.

J is TRBJ2-5 and V is TRBV7-2; D perhaps matches TRBD1 (5 bases). Germline-derived CDR1 and CDR2 are SGHTA and FQGNSA. This CDR3 is 13 amino acids long. Trimming removed 2 bases at V and 2 bases at J, with 6 bases between. Here the CDR3 reads CASSLSGQETQYF. Here the CDR3 DNA reads TGTGCCAGCAGCTTATCAGGGCAAGAGACCCAGTACTTC. Full variable domain (outside the CDR3, taken from reference TRBV7-2 and TRBJ2-5): GAGVSQSPSNKVTEKGKDVELRCDPISGHTALYWYRQSLGQGLEFLIYFQGNSAPDKSGLPSDRFSAERTGGSVSTLTIQRTQQEDSAVYLCASSLSGQETQYFGPGTRLLVL.

The chain links TRBV7-4 to TRBJ2-5; maybe TRBD1 (9 bases). CDR3 length: 16 residues. Germline lookup yields CDR1 SGHVT and CDR2 SQSDAQ. Trimming removed 8 bases at V and 3 bases at J, with 22 bases between. DNA for the CDR3: TGTGCCAGCTTGGGACAGGGTCAGCGGGAGAAAGAGACCCAGTACTTC. Protein product: CASLGQGQREKETQYF. The full variable domain, rest sourced from reference TRBV7-4 and TRBJ2-5, is GAGVSQSPRYKVAKRGRDVALRCDSISGHVTLYWYRQTLGQGSEVLTYSQSDAQRDKSGRPSGRFSAERPERSVSTLKIQRTEQGDSAVYLCASLGQGQREKETQYFGPGTRLLVL.

The chain uses TRBV5-1 and TRBJ2-2; D gene ambiguous. CDR1 SGHRS and CDR2 YFSETQ come from the germline V gene. CDR3 length: 13 residues. Trimming removed 5 bases at V and 5 bases at J, with 10 bases between. Here the CDR3 DNA reads TGCGCCAGCAGTTTTGTGGAGACCGGGGAGCTGTTTTTT. This sequence encodes CASSFVETGELFF.